This entry lists 25 T cell receptor beta chains sequenced from one sample in a study of blood T cell repertoires in COVID-19 (dated by TCRdb to 2018 to 2021). The method was the immunoSEQ multiplex PCR assay. Drawn from immuneACCESS, this table holds only the in-frame rearrangements with V and J called that TCRdb kept. Clones are partly lost; checked studies trace under half to an unresolved V gene and leave the rest unexplained. This sample comprises about 46,000 clones, roughly nine tenths of them detected only once. The ten largest make up around 19% of the sample. Sample: peripheral blood. The receptors were sampled from a man aged 65 to 85 with active COVID-19.

V is TRBV6-5 and J is TRBJ1-5; 11 bases agree with TRBD1. V dropped 4 bases and J dropped 0; count of bases not matched to a gene: 2. Germline CDR1 is MNHEY and CDR2 is SVGAGI. The CDR3 loop spans 16 amino acids. The CDR3 spells CASSSGTGGSNQPQHF. The CDR3 DNA is TGTGCCAGCAGTTCCGGGACAGGGGGTAGCAATCAGCCCCAGCATTTT.

The V gene is TRBV9, the J gene TRBJ2-2, with a possible D match to TRBD2 (7 bases). The CDR3 runs 14 residues. Trimming shortened V by 7 bases and J by 0 bases, and 10 bases separated the two germline ends. In germline, CDR1 is SGDLS, CDR2 YYNGEE. As DNA, the CDR3 is TGTGCCAGCGCGGGGGCATCGAACACCGGGGAGCTGTTTTTT. Amino acid sequence: CASAGASNTGELFF.

The V and J genes are TRBV20-1 and TRBJ1-1; D remains unclear. The CDR3 is made up of 11 amino acids. V gave up 2 bases and J gave up 7 bases, with 8 bases separating them. Germline assignment: CDR1 DFQATT and CDR2 SNEGSKA (reference sequence). For the CDR3, the DNA is TGCAGTGCTAGACCCGGGAATGAAGCTTTCTTT. It specifies CSARPGNEAFF.

The CDR3 nucleotides read TGTGCCAGCAGCTTGACAGGGGGAGAAAAACTGTTTTTT. Residues: CASSLTGGEKLFF. The chain carries TRBV5-8 and TRBJ1-4; 8 bases map to TRBD1. V lost 1 base and J lost 8; bases outside the gene matches: 1. The V gene's germline CDR1 is SGHTS and CDR2 YDEGEE. This CDR3 is built from 13 residues.

The chain joins TRBV30 to TRBJ1-2; TRBD1 agrees at 7 bases. CDR1 GTSNPN and CDR2 SVGIG come from the germline V gene (reference sequence). The trim removed 5 bases at V and 4 bases at J, leaving 7 bases unmatched. CDR3 length: 13 amino acids. The CDR3 loop is CAWGRGYPYGYTF. The CDR3 DNA follows: TGTGCCTGGGGCAGGGGGTATCCCTATGGCTACACCTTC.

The gene calls are TRBV7-2 and TRBJ2-3; 11 bases are a match to TRBD2. This CDR3 has 17 residues. V shed 4 bases, J shed 0 bases, and the junction held 6 bases outside the gene matches. Germline-derived CDR1 and CDR2 are SGHTA and FQGNSA. For the CDR3, the DNA is TGTGCCAGCAGCTCTACTAGCGGGAGAGCTAGCACAGATACGCAGTATTTT. It yields the protein CASSSTSGRASTDTQYF.

The V and J genes are TRBV5-1 and TRBJ1-1, with 7 bases aligning to TRBD1. The CDR3 contains 15 residues. The V and J ends lost 0 bases and 1 base, in that order; junction bases with no gene match: 3. Germline values: CDR1 SGHRS, CDR2 YFSETQ. Written as DNA, the CDR3 is TGCGCCAGCAGCTTGGACCCAGGGGGGAACACTGAAGCTTTCTTT. It encodes CASSLDPGGNTEAFF.

The chain carries TRBV5-1 and TRBJ1-2, with D tentatively TRBD1 (6 bases). Trimming left V 4 bases short and J 8 bases short, with 21 bases between. The CDR3 length is 15 residues. CDR1 SGHRS and CDR2 YFSETQ come from the germline V gene. The CDR3 nucleotides read TGCGCCAGCAGCCCTATAGCCTCTATGGGGGCAGGCTACACCTTC. Residues: CASSPIASMGAGYTF.

This chain joins TRBV5-1 and TRBJ2-7; no clear D. The V and J ends lost 1 base and 2 bases respectively, with 7 bases between them. The CDR3 has 13 residues. Per the germline V gene, CDR1 is SGHRS and CDR2 is YFSETQ. CDR3 region: CASSLTDTYEQYF. Written as DNA, the CDR3 is TGCGCCAGCAGCTTGACAGATACCTACGAGCAGTACTTC.

This clone was observed a handful of times. V and J are TRBV4-2 and TRBJ2-1, with a possible D match to TRBD2 (5 bases). The germline gives CDR1 LGHNA, CDR2 YNFKEQ. This CDR3 region has 15 residues. Trimming removed 4 bases at V and 4 bases at J, with 14 bases between. This CDR3 reads CASSLPEAPYNEQFF. The DNA for the CDR3 is TGTGCCAGCAGCCTCCCGGAGGCCCCTTACAATGAGCAGTTCTTC.

The V gene is TRBV29-1, the J gene TRBJ1-3, with 9 nucleotides matching TRBD1. Per the germline V gene, CDR1 is SQVTM and CDR2 is ANQGSEA. V lost 7 bases to trimming and J lost 5 bases; unmatched junction nucleotides: 3. The CDR3 covers 12 residues. The CDR3 protein is CSAGQGRNTIYF. The CDR3 DNA reads TGCAGCGCCGGACAGGGGAGAAACACCATATATTTT. Full variable domain (remainder filled in from reference TRBV29-1 and TRBJ1-3): SAVISQKPSRDICQRGTSLTIQCQVDSQVTMMFWYRQQPGQSLTLIATANQGSEATYESGFVIDKFPISRPNLTFSTLTVSNMSPEDSSIYLCSAGQGRNTIYFGEGSWLTVV.

This clone is medium-sized within its sample. This chain links TRBV4-3 with TRBJ1-2, with a possible D match to TRBD1 (6 bases). Germline CDR1 reads LGHNA; CDR2 reads YSLEER. The CDR3 totals 18 residues. Trimming removed 0 bases at V and 4 bases at J, with 21 bases between. CDR3 sequence (DNA): TGCGCCAGCAGCCAAGAGATAGGGGGAACCCAAGCCCCCTATGGCTACACCTTC. It specifies CASSQEIGGTQAPYGYTF.

This sequence joins TRBV18 and TRBJ1-1, with D possibly matching TRBD1 (5 bases). Trimming stripped 6 bases from V and 1 base from J, with 12 bases between. The length of the CDR3 is 14 residues. CDR1 KGHSH and CDR2 LQKENI come from the germline V gene. The CDR3 nucleotides read TGTGCCAGCTCCCGCCTCGGGGGGAACACTGAAGCTTTCTTT. Translation: CASSRLGGNTEAFF.

V and J are TRBV5-1 and TRBJ2-5; TRBD2 matches at 7 bases. Losses at the gene ends were 3 bases for V and 1 base for J; bases not matched to a gene: 15. This CDR3 has 18 residues. Germline CDR1 is SGHRS and CDR2 is YFSETQ. CDR3: CASSSFTSANLLQETQYF. CDR3 bases: TGCGCCAGCAGCTCCTTTACTAGCGCTAACCTCCTCCAAGAGACCCAGTACTTC. The full variable domain, rest sourced from reference TRBV5-1 and TRBJ2-5, is KAGVTQTPRYLIKTRGQQVTLSCSPISGHRSVSWYQQTPGQGLQFLFEYFSETQRNKGNFPGRFSGRQFSNSRSEMNVSTLELGDSALYLCASSSFTSANLLQETQYFGPGTRLLVL.

The genes are TRBV19 and TRBJ2-5; 12 bases match TRBD2. Germline V gives CDR1 LNHDA, CDR2 SQIVND (reference sequence). The CDR3 length is 18 residues. The J segment lost 7 bases and the V segment lost 1 base, leaving 13 bases of the junction unmatched. CDR3 sequence: CASSIAHGTSGPQWTQYF. The CDR3 DNA reads TGTGCCAGTAGTATAGCCCACGGGACTAGCGGGCCACAGTGGACCCAGTACTTC.

This clone was recorded once. The chain employs TRBV11-3 and TRBJ2-5, with D tentatively TRBD1 (6 bases). CDR3 length: 16 residues. The V gene's germline CDR1 is SGHNT and CDR2 YENEEA. V lost 5 bases and J 5 bases, leaving 21 bases between the germline ends. The CDR3 region is CASSQQSQGSEETQYF. DNA of the CDR3: TGTGCCAGCAGCCAACAGTCTCAGGGGTCGGAGGAGACCCAGTACTTC.

The rearrangement joins TRBV25-1 to TRBJ2-7; D possibly corresponds to TRBD2 (5 bases). Germline CDR1 and CDR2: MGHDK and SYGVNS. The CDR3 consists of 13 residues. V shed 7 bases and J shed 0 bases, with 10 bases lying between them. The CDR3: CASTPGNSYEQYF. Here the CDR3 DNA reads TGTGCCAGCACCCCGGGGAACTCCTACGAGCAGTACTTC.

This sequence joins TRBV28 and TRBJ1-4, with a tentative D call TRBD1 (6 bases). The CDR3 is 14 residues long. The V gene lost 8 bases and the J gene lost 6 bases, with 16 bases spanning the gap. Germline values: CDR1 MDHEN, CDR2 SYDVKM. CDR3 in DNA: TGTGCCAGCCGAGAGAGCAGGGGTGATGAAAAACTGTTTTTT. It codes for CASRESRGDEKLFF.

This clone was detected only once. This chain links TRBV28 with TRBJ2-7, with 7 bases aligning to TRBD1. The ends lost 3 bases at V and 2 bases at J; junction bases unmatched: 4. Germline V gives CDR1 MDHEN, CDR2 SYDVKM. This CDR3 comprises 14 residues. The CDR3 DNA sequence: TGTGCCAGCAGTTTCCGGGACAGACCCTACGAGCAGTACTTC. Translated: CASSFRDRPYEQYF. Combining the CDR3 with reference TRBV28 and TRBJ2-7 gives the whole variable domain DVKVTQSSRYLVKRTGEKVFLECVQDMDHENMFWYRQDPGLGLRLIYFSYDVKMKEKGDIPEGYSVSREKKERFSLILESASTNQTSMYLCASSFRDRPYEQYFGPGTRLTVT.

This clone appeared once. CDR3 region: CASRSQGTGELFF. The CDR3 DNA sequence: TGTGCCAGCAGATCCCAGGGAACCGGGGAGCTGTTTTTT. This chain uses TRBV2 with TRBJ2-2, with a possible D match to TRBD1 (5 bases). The germline V and J ends were trimmed by 6 bases and 5 bases, with 10 bases remaining between them. The CDR3 covers 13 residues. Germline loops: CDR1 SNHLY, CDR2 FYNNEI.

In its sample, this clone was seen a few times. The chain joins TRBV5-4 to TRBJ1-6, with 9 nucleotides matching TRBD1. The CDR3 runs 15 residues. V gave up 4 bases and J gave up 5 bases; unmatched junction bases: 4. CDR1 is SGHNT, CDR2 YYREEE, per germline (reference sequence). As DNA, the CDR3 is TGTGCCAGCAGCAAGGGACAGGGAAATAATTCACCCCTCCACTTT. This codes for CASSKGQGNNSPLHF.

V usage is TRBV27 and J usage is TRBJ2-7; 7 nucleotides match TRBD1. This CDR3 has 13 residues. Germline V gene sequence: CDR1 MNHEY, CDR2 SMNVEV (reference sequence). Germline trimming cut 6 bases from V and 4 bases from J; bases unmatched to any gene: 6. The chain's CDR3 is CASSHGQDYEQYF. The CDR3 nucleotides are TGTGCCAGCAGCCATGGACAGGATTACGAGCAGTACTTC.

The chain uses TRBV6-5 and TRBJ2-1; D is unresolved. This CDR3 has 12 residues. CDR1 and CDR2 from the germline V gene are MNHEY and SVGAGI. The V end was cut by 5 bases, the J end by 6 bases, with 8 bases between. CDR3 amino acids: CASSTNGNEQFF. CDR3 nucleotide sequence: TGTGCCAGCAGTACGAACGGCAATGAGCAGTTCTTC.

This sequence joins TRBV7-9 and TRBJ1-1, with 12 bases aligning to TRBD1. The CDR3 sequence is 18 residues long. J gave up 8 bases and V 4 bases, and 17 bases lay outside the gene matches. The V gene's germline CDR1 is SEHNR and CDR2 FQNEAQ (reference sequence). As DNA, the CDR3 is TGTGCCAGCAGCTCTAACATCCCGGGACAGGGGGCAGAGGGAGAAGCTTTCTTT. This codes for CASSSNIPGQGAEGEAFF.

The chain has TRBV6-6 and TRBJ1-5, with 8 bases lining up with TRBD1. Germline CDR1 and CDR2: MNHNY and SVGAGI (reference sequence). This CDR3 region has 15 residues. V dropped 2 bases and J dropped 6; count of bases not matched to a gene: 6. The DNA of the CDR3 is TGTGCCAGCAGTTACCTGGACAGGGATAGTCAGCCCCAGCATTTT. This gives the protein CASSYLDRDSQPQHF.